A selection of T cell receptor beta chains follows, all from one sample in a study of T cell responses to AZD1222 COVID-19 vaccine. The method was immunoSEQ multiplex PCR; TCRdb's version includes in-frame clones alone and lacks a portion of them. This repertoire shows about 130,000 clones, about 91% found once; its top ten account for around 1.9%. Here the sequenced sample was peripheral blood, taken on day 0 of AZD1222 vaccination. These receptors came from an adult in good health. CDR3s include the opening cysteine and the closing phenylalanine or tryptophan. Each record gives: J gene, D gene, clone size, V gene, CDR3 protein, CDR3 DNA. The D gene is left open where the match is weak. Not all rows give a size; the values are once, few, many and, for expanded clones, a class.

j_call: TRBJ1-3
d_call: TRBD1
clone_size: once
v_call: TRBV11-2
cdr3_aa: CASSSSGTGGRVPGNTIYF
cdr3_nt: TGTGCCAGCAGCTCTTCCGGGACAGGGGGCCGGGTCCCTGGAAACACCATATATTTT

j_call: TRBJ1-4
d_call: TRBD1
clone_size: -
v_call: TRBV6-6
cdr3_aa: CASSTRTGQNEKLFF
cdr3_nt: TGTGCCAGCAGTACGAGGACAGGGCAAAATGAAAAACTGTTTTTT

j_call: TRBJ1-1
d_call: -
clone_size: -
v_call: TRBV7-2
cdr3_aa: CASSLLGVPNTEAFF
cdr3_nt: TGTGCCAGCAGCTTGTTGGGGGTGCCGAACACTGAAGCTTTCTTT

j_call: TRBJ2-1
d_call: -
clone_size: -
v_call: TRBV24-1
cdr3_aa: CATSDFAPRGQFF
cdr3_nt: TGTGCCACCAGTGATTTCGCTCCGAGGGGGCAGTTCTTC

j_call: TRBJ2-5
d_call: -
clone_size: once
v_call: TRBV6-6
cdr3_aa: CASSPGEETQYF
cdr3_nt: TGTGCCAGCAGTCCAGGGGAAGAGACCCAGTACTTC

j_call: TRBJ2-4
d_call: -
clone_size: -
v_call: TRBV5-6
cdr3_aa: CASSLLLGTPDSSKNIQYF
cdr3_nt: TGTGCCAGCAGTCTTCTCTTGGGGACCCCGGACTCCTCCAAAAACATTCAGTACTTC

j_call: TRBJ2-2
d_call: -
clone_size: -
v_call: TRBV7-7
cdr3_aa: CASSLGRPYTGELFF
cdr3_nt: TGTGCTAGCAGCTTAGGGCGGCCTTACACCGGGGAGCTGTTTTTT

j_call: TRBJ1-1
d_call: TRBD1
clone_size: -
v_call: TRBV12-3/TRBV12-4
cdr3_aa: CASRGEGATEAFF
cdr3_nt: TGTGCCAGCAGAGGCGAGGGGGCGACTGAAGCTTTCTTT

j_call: TRBJ2-1
d_call: TRBD2
clone_size: -
v_call: TRBV4-2
cdr3_aa: CASSFYTSGEGNEQFF
cdr3_nt: TGTGCCAGCAGCTTTTATACTAGCGGGGAGGGCAATGAGCAGTTCTTC

j_call: TRBJ1-5
d_call: TRBD1
clone_size: -
v_call: TRBV19
cdr3_aa: CASSIEGARNQPQHF
cdr3_nt: TGTGCCAGTAGTATTGAGGGGGCCCGCAATCAGCCCCAGCATTTT

j_call: TRBJ1-1
d_call: TRBD1
clone_size: once
v_call: TRBV28
cdr3_aa: CAIQAGTGNTEAFF
cdr3_nt: TGTGCCATCCAGGCCGGGACAGGGAATACTGAAGCTTTCTTT

j_call: TRBJ2-2
d_call: -
clone_size: -
v_call: TRBV7-2
cdr3_aa: CASRSTGIWAGELFF
cdr3_nt: TGTGCCAGCAGGTCGACAGGAATTTGGGCCGGGGAGCTGTTTTTT

j_call: TRBJ2-5
d_call: TRBD2
clone_size: -
v_call: TRBV6-5
cdr3_aa: CASSSISGYQETQYF
cdr3_nt: TGTGCCAGCAGTTCGATTAGCGGGTATCAAGAGACCCAGTACTTC

j_call: TRBJ2-7
d_call: TRBD1
clone_size: -
v_call: TRBV7-9
cdr3_aa: CASSGQAPGNEQYF
cdr3_nt: TGTGCCAGCAGCGGACAGGCCCCGGGGAACGAGCAGTACTTC

j_call: TRBJ2-7
d_call: -
clone_size: -
v_call: TRBV7-8
cdr3_aa: CASSLNGATYEQYF
cdr3_nt: TGTGCCAGCAGCTTAAATGGGGCCACCTACGAGCAGTACTTC

j_call: TRBJ2-7
d_call: -
clone_size: once
v_call: TRBV2
cdr3_aa: CASSEAYEQYF
cdr3_nt: TGTGCCAGCAGTGAAGCCTACGAGCAGTACTTC

j_call: TRBJ1-1
d_call: -
clone_size: -
v_call: TRBV5-5
cdr3_aa: CASSFFDTEAFF
cdr3_nt: TGTGCCAGCAGCTTCTTCGACACTGAAGCTTTCTTT

j_call: TRBJ2-1
d_call: TRBD2
clone_size: -
v_call: TRBV10-3
cdr3_aa: CAISEESGGAGEQFF
cdr3_nt: TGTGCCATCAGTGAGGAGAGCGGGGGGGCCGGTGAGCAGTTCTTC

j_call: TRBJ1-6
d_call: -
clone_size: -
v_call: TRBV27
cdr3_aa: CASSPRRGRDSPLHF
cdr3_nt: TGTGCCAGCAGTCCAAGGCGGGGGAGGGATTCACCCCTCCACTTT

j_call: TRBJ2-5
d_call: TRBD2
clone_size: -
v_call: TRBV5-1
cdr3_aa: CASSNILAGGETQYF
cdr3_nt: TGCGCCAGCAGCAACATACTAGCCGGGGGGGAGACCCAGTACTTC

j_call: TRBJ2-2
d_call: -
clone_size: -
v_call: TRBV7-2
cdr3_aa: CASSLDRSGNTGELFF
cdr3_nt: TGTGCCAGCAGCTTAGATCGATCGGGGAACACCGGGGAGCTGTTTTTT

j_call: TRBJ1-1
d_call: -
clone_size: -
v_call: TRBV18
cdr3_aa: CASCETTQDTEAFF
cdr3_nt: TGTGCCAGCTGCGAGACCACCCAGGACACTGAAGCTTTCTTT

j_call: TRBJ2-7
d_call: TRBD1
clone_size: -
v_call: TRBV9
cdr3_aa: CASSGIPGQGADEQYF
cdr3_nt: TGTGCCAGCAGCGGGATCCCGGGACAGGGGGCCGACGAGCAGTACTTC

j_call: TRBJ1-2
d_call: TRBD1
clone_size: -
v_call: TRBV7-2
cdr3_aa: CASSLGQGSGYTF
cdr3_nt: TGTGCCAGCAGCTTGGGACAGGGCTCTGGCTACACCTTC

j_call: TRBJ2-1
d_call: -
clone_size: -
v_call: TRBV3-1/TRBV3-2
cdr3_aa: CASSPRGSYNEQFF
cdr3_nt: TGTGCCAGCAGCCCCCGGGGGTCCTACAATGAGCAGTTCTTC

j_call: TRBJ2-1
d_call: TRBD1
clone_size: once
v_call: TRBV9
cdr3_aa: CASSPRDRTYNEQFF
cdr3_nt: TGTGCCAGCAGCCCCCGGGACAGGACCTACAATGAGCAGTTCTTC

j_call: TRBJ2-7
d_call: TRBD2
clone_size: -
v_call: TRBV28
cdr3_aa: CASSLGAGGQPSYEQYF
cdr3_nt: TGTGCCAGCAGTTTGGGAGCGGGGGGACAGCCCTCCTACGAGCAGTACTTC

j_call: TRBJ2-1
d_call: -
clone_size: -
v_call: TRBV7-2
cdr3_aa: CASSQYRGQAYNEQFF
cdr3_nt: TGTGCCAGCAGTCAATACCGGGGCCAGGCATACAATGAGCAGTTCTTC